This T cell receptor beta chain was sequenced during a study of cytomegalovirus exposure and HLA in healthy donors. As to this clone: Its specificity is not known.

Separation from the roughly 670-subject first cohort characterized the roughly 130-subject validation cohort, to which the donors belonged. Study-wide points: Specificity for CMV antigens was confirmed in vitro for a few of the CMV-associated chains. Rare TCR sequences dominated, though some public TCRs recurred in many donors.

This table comes from immunoSEQ multiplex PCR, and its TCRdb copy is limited to in-frame clones, with some not included. The table shows some 79,000 clones, with over 90% occurring only once. V shed 5 bases and J 5 bases; nucleotides not matched to a gene: 8. There are 15 residues in the CDR3. The germline gives CDR1 MRHNA, CDR2 SNTAGT. Material: PBMCs. The sequence was collected from a young woman in good health and CMV-seropositive. This chain uses TRBV6-4 with TRBJ2-3; 9 nucleotides agree with TRBD1. CDR3 in DNA: TGTGCCAGCAGTCGGGACAGGGTTGTTGGAGATACGCAGTATTTT. Its translation: CASSRDRVVGDTQYF.